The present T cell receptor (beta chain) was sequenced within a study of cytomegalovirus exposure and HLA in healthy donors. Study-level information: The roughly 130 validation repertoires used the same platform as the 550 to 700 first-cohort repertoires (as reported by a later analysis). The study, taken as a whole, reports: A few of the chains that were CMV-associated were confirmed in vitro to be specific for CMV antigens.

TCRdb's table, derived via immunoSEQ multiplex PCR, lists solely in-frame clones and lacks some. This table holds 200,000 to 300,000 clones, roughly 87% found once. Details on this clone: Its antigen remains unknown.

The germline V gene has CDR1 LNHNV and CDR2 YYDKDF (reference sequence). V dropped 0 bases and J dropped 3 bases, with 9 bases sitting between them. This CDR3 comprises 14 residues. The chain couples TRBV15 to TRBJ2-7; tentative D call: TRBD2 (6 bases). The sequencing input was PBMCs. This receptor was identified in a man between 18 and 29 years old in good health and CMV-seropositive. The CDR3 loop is CATSREGGSYEQYF. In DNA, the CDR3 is TGTGCCACCAGCAGAGAGGGGGGAAGCTACGAGCAGTACTTC. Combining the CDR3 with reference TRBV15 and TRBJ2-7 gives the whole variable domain DAMVIQNPRYQVTQFGKPVTLSCSQTLNHNVMYWYQQKSSQAPKLLFHYYDKDFNNEADTPDNFQSRRPNTSFCFLDIRSPGLGDTAMYLCATSREGGSYEQYFGPGTRLTVT.